This TCR beta chain stems from a study of T cells in Graves' hyperthyroidism and ophthalmopathy. The CDR3 loop spans 16 amino acids. V was pared by 1 base and J by 0 bases, with 1 base of the junction left unmatched. CDR1 and CDR2 (germline): SGHVS, FQNEAQ. Overall study results and limits: The model predicted ophthalmopathy a median approximately 6 months before onset.

With duration under 3 months, ophthalmopathy was active: Clinical Activity Score at least 3, NOSPECS at least 4. Investigators excluded patients with uncontrolled infection, other autoimmune disease, pregnancy or lactation. It was RNA transcripts that yielded the amplified TCR beta CDR3 regions. The HTBI set primed first-round TCR CDR3 RT-PCR. One entry per CDR3 protein results from TCRdb running MiXCR on the multiplex PCR reads. Seen here are hundreds of thousands of distinct CDR3 sequences, roughly 19% observed once, and the top ten hold about 40%. This clonotype has ten or more counts. The antigen is not known.

Material: blood. This rearrangement joins TRBV7-8 to TRBJ2-1; 9 bases fit TRBD2. The sequence was obtained from a man aged 45-60 years with Graves' ophthalmopathy. CDR3 protein: CASSLGGRASYNEQFF. The CDR3 nucleotides are TGTGCCAGCAGCTTAGGCGGGAGGGCCTCCTACAATGAGCAGTTCTTC.